Listed below are T cell receptor beta chains from one sample, sequenced in a study of blood T cell repertoires in COVID-19. Produced via immunoSEQ multiplex PCR; TCRdb's table is partial and in-frame only. The sample has 55,000 to 90,000 clones, 85% to 90% seen once. Sequenced sample: peripheral blood. Receptors originate from a human donor in a cohort sampled during active COVID-19. CDR3s include the opening cysteine and the closing phenylalanine or tryptophan. The order of the fields is J gene, clone size, D gene, V gene, CDR3 protein, CDR3 DNA. D genes are given only for firm matches. Some rows have no size entry. The others give once, few or many, or a class for an expanded clone.

TRBJ2-6 | NA | TRBD1 | TRBV5-1 | CASRTRTGAISSGANVLTF | TGCGCCAGCAGAACAAGGACAGGTGCCATAAGCTCTGGGGCCAACGTCCTGACTTTC
TRBJ2-3 | NA | TRBD1 | TRBV4-1 | CASSRDIPGQGVTDTQYF | TGCGCCAGCAGCCGAGATATTCCGGGACAGGGAGTCACAGATACGCAGTATTTT
TRBJ2-1 | once | TRBD1 | TRBV5-6 | CASETGQGIPKEQFF | TGTGCCAGTGAAACGGGACAGGGGATCCCCAAAGAGCAGTTCTTC
TRBJ2-6 | NA | NA | TRBV20-1 | CSASWGHLSGANVLTF | TGCAGTGCTAGTTGGGGGCACCTCTCTGGGGCCAACGTCCTGACTTTC
TRBJ1-3 | NA | NA | TRBV6-5 | CASTAGTSGNTIYF | TGTGCCAGCACTGCCGGGACATCCGGAAACACCATATATTTT
TRBJ2-3 | NA | TRBD2 | TRBV15 | CATSRDLASGEYGTDTQYF | TGTGCCACCAGCAGAGATCTGGCTAGCGGGGAGTATGGGACAGATACGCAGTATTTT
TRBJ2-3 | once | NA | TRBV7-2 | CASSLAGQGDTQYF | TGTGCCAGCAGCTTGGCGGGGCAGGGAGATACGCAGTATTTT
TRBJ1-1 | NA | NA | TRBV9 | CASSVVGQGNTEAFF | TGTGCCAGCAGCGTAGTCGGGCAGGGGAACACTGAAGCTTTCTTT
TRBJ2-4 | once | NA | TRBV5-6 | CASSLRGERNIQYF | TGTGCCAGCAGCTTGCGTGGGGAGAGAAACATTCAGTACTTC
TRBJ2-3 | NA | NA | TRBV5-1 | CASSLGTKTDTQYF | TGCGCCAGCAGCTTGGGGACTAAGACAGATACGCAGTATTTT
TRBJ2-2 | NA | TRBD2 | TRBV7-9 | CASSSTQTSVNTGELFF | TGTGCCAGCAGCTCCACTCAGACTAGCGTGAACACCGGGGAGCTGTTTTTT
TRBJ1-1 | NA | NA | TRBV28 | CASAKSTGNTEAFF | TGTGCCAGCGCGAAGTCGACAGGCAACACTGAAGCTTTCTTT
TRBJ2-5 | NA | NA | TRBV5-4 | CASSLGAEGRGGTQYF | TGTGCCAGCAGCTTGGGGGCAGAGGGCCGCGGAGGGACCCAGTACTTC
TRBJ1-1 | NA | NA | TRBV6-5 | CASKLEWELGTEAFF | TGTGCCAGCAAATTAGAATGGGAACTAGGTACTGAAGCTTTCTTT
TRBJ1-6 | NA | NA | TRBV4-2 | CASSQENFFNSPLHF | TGTGCCAGCAGCCAAGAAAATTTCTTCAATTCACCCCTCCACTTT
TRBJ2-1 | NA | TRBD2 | TRBV19 | CASSIGGRPAYNEQFF | TGTGCCAGTAGTATCGGCGGGAGACCCGCCTACAATGAGCAGTTCTTC
TRBJ1-3 | NA | NA | TRBV6-1 | CASSEIEGREGNTIYF | TGTGCCAGCAGTGAAATAGAGGGTCGGGAGGGAAACACCATATATTTT
TRBJ1-1 | NA | NA | TRBV6-5 | CASSYWTPSQGTEAFF | TGTGCCAGCAGTTACTGGACACCCTCGCAGGGCACTGAAGCTTTCTTT
TRBJ1-1 | few | TRBD1 | TRBV5-6 | CASSLTLQGLNTEAFF | TGTGCCAGCAGCCTGACCTTACAGGGGCTGAACACTGAAGCTTTCTTT
TRBJ2-2 | NA | TRBD1 | TRBV18 | CASSQDRGNTGELFF | TGTGCCAGCTCCCAAGACAGGGGGAACACCGGGGAGCTGTTTTTT
TRBJ1-4 | NA | NA | TRBV27 | CASSSSGFFQEKLFF | TGTGCCAGCAGTTCTTCAGGGTTTTTTCAGGAAAAACTGTTTTTT
TRBJ2-2 | NA | NA | TRBV24-1 | CATSDFTLRGTGELFF | TGTGCCACCAGTGATTTTACCCTTAGGGGCACCGGGGAGCTGTTTTTT
TRBJ2-3 | NA | TRBD2 | TRBV3-1/TRBV3-2 | CASSQEAGIAIAGTQYF | TGTGCCAGCAGCCAAGAGGCGGGCATCGCCATAGCGGGTACGCAGTATTTT
TRBJ1-5 | NA | TRBD1 | TRBV6-4 | CASGTGDNQPQHF | TGTGCCAGCGGGACAGGGGATAATCAGCCCCAGCATTTT
TRBJ1-2 | few | TRBD1 | TRBV24-1 | CATSARGGSSGYTF | TGTGCCACCAGTGCCCGAGGGGGCTCTAGTGGCTACACCTTC
TRBJ2-1 | NA | NA | TRBV3-1/TRBV3-2 | CASSRGGGGSGQFF | TGTGCCAGCAGCCGGGGTGGTGGGGGCTCCGGGCAGTTCTTC
TRBJ1-5 | NA | NA | TRBV2 | CASTGLNQPQHF | TGTGCCAGTACAGGGTTAAATCAGCCCCAGCATTTT
TRBJ1-1 | NA | NA | TRBV7-9 | CASSPFMNTEAFF | TGTGCCAGCAGCCCTTTTATGAACACTGAAGCTTTCTTT
TRBJ2-5 | few | TRBD1 | TRBV18 | CASSPVLIETGEETQYF | TGTGCCAGCTCACCTGTTTTAATTGAGACAGGGGAAGAGACCCAGTACTTC
TRBJ2-1 | NA | NA | TRBV20-1 | CSASRPGDSYNEQFF | TGCAGTGCTAGTCGGCCGGGAGACTCCTACAATGAGCAGTTCTTC
TRBJ2-1 | NA | TRBD1 | TRBV5-5 | CASSLQTGGYNEQFF | TGTGCCAGCAGCTTGCAGACAGGGGGTTACAATGAGCAGTTCTTC
TRBJ2-1 | NA | TRBD2 | TRBV29-1 | CSVRLAGGNEQFF | TGCAGCGTTAGGCTAGCGGGAGGGAATGAGCAGTTCTTC
TRBJ1-1 | few | TRBD1 | TRBV5-1 | CASSLGQDTEAFF | TGCGCCAGCAGCCTCGGACAGGACACTGAAGCTTTCTTT
TRBJ2-1 | NA | NA | TRBV9 | CASSYNDRNNEQFF | TGTGCCAGCAGCTACAATGACAGAAACAATGAGCAGTTCTTC
TRBJ2-1 | NA | NA | TRBV21-1 | CASSSHPGLAGASSYNEQFF | TGTGCCAGCAGCTCTCACCCGGGACTAGCGGGGGCGAGCTCCTACAATGAGCAGTTCTTC
TRBJ1-1 | NA | NA | TRBV18 | CASSPQRENTEAFF | TGTGCCAGCTCACCACAGAGGGAGAACACTGAAGCTTTCTTT
TRBJ2-7 | NA | TRBD2 | TRBV28 | CASSLPSGSAYEQYF | TGTGCCAGCAGTTTGCCTAGCGGGAGTGCCTACGAGCAGTACTTC
TRBJ1-2 | NA | TRBD1 | TRBV27 | CASSFQGLQGGYTF | TGTGCCAGCAGTTTTCAGGGGCTACAGGGGGGCTACACCTTC
TRBJ2-1 | NA | TRBD1 | TRBV4-1 | CASMTGQGPYNEQFF | TGCGCCAGCATGACCGGACAGGGTCCATACAATGAGCAGTTCTTC
TRBJ2-3 | once | TRBD2 | TRBV3-1/TRBV3-2 | CASSQEIAGAAMDTQYF | TGTGCCAGCAGCCAAGAGATAGCGGGAGCCGCTATGGATACGCAGTATTTT
TRBJ1-5 | NA | NA | TRBV5-1 | CASSLVPLQGYSNQPQHF | TGCGCCAGCAGCTTGGTCCCCTTACAGGGTTATAGCAATCAGCCCCAGCATTTT
TRBJ2-2 | NA | NA | TRBV29-1 | CSGGTGTGELFF | TGCAGCGGGGGGACGGGCACCGGGGAGCTGTTTTTT
TRBJ1-2 | NA | NA | TRBV11-2 | CASSLNQGLGYGYTF | TGTGCCAGCAGCTTAAATCAGGGTCTGGGCTATGGCTACACCTTC
TRBJ2-2 | once | NA | TRBV6-5 | CASSYSSAGELFF | TGTGCCAGCAGTTACTCCTCAGCCGGGGAGCTGTTTTTT
TRBJ2-5 | NA | NA | TRBV27 | CASSFRRGGETQYF | TGTGCCAGCAGTTTTCGGAGGGGCGGGGAGACCCAGTACTTC
TRBJ1-1 | few | NA | TRBV6-6 | CASTLGGGTTEAFF | TGTGCCAGCACTTTAGGCGGGGGAACGACTGAAGCTTTCTTT
TRBJ2-1 | NA | TRBD2 | TRBV24-1 | CATSDLALVAGGKNEQFF | TGTGCCACCAGTGATTTGGCCCTGGTAGCGGGAGGTAAGAATGAGCAGTTCTTC
TRBJ2-6 | NA | TRBD1 | TRBV5-1 | CASSSGTGGGSGANVLTF | TGCGCCAGCAGCTCAGGGACAGGAGGGGGCTCTGGGGCCAACGTCCTGACTTTC
TRBJ1-1 | NA | TRBD1 | TRBV27 | CASSLIAGGNTEAFF | TGTGCCAGCAGTTTAATTGCAGGGGGGAACACTGAAGCTTTCTTT
TRBJ1-5 | NA | NA | TRBV28 | CASLPGGSNQPQHF | TGTGCCAGCCTTCCGGGAGGGAGCAATCAGCCCCAGCATTTT